This T cell receptor beta chain came from a study of Ad26.COV2.S vaccination and SARS-CoV-2 variants. The wider study: In the COV1001 trial, the donor was in the Ad26.COV2.S arm. Overall study results and limits: Substantial breadth was reportedly displayed by spike-specific CD8+ and CD4+ T cell responses after vaccination.

Sequenced by immunoSEQ multiplex PCR; TCRdb stores in-frame clones only, minus some. The table lists roughly 300,000 clones, 80% to 90% of them singletons. As to this clone: What it recognizes is unknown.

Indicated treatment: roughly 19 received Ad26.COV2.S at low or high dose, single or two shots; about 5 received placebo; per-sample allocation not given. Specimens were obtained on day 63 following the first vaccine or placebo injection. As its vector, the vaccine had Ad26, which expressed Wuhan-strain SARS-CoV-2 spike. Germline CDR1 and CDR2: SGHTA and FQGNSA. Trimming cost V 5 bases and J 6 bases; bases outside gene matches: 7. CDR3 length equals 13 residues. The source material was peripheral blood, sampled in a trial of Ad26.COV2.S vaccine versus placebo. The sequence came from a person between 18 and 59 years old who received the Ad26.COV2.S COVID-19 vaccine or a placebo. The rearrangement links TRBV7-2 to TRBJ2-7; TRBD1 aligns across 7 bases. The CDR3 coding sequence is TGTGCCAGCAGCCCCTGGGACAGAGGCGAGCAGTACTTC. The encoded protein is CASSPWDRGEQYF.